This TCR beta chain was identified during a study of T-cell memory formation after mild COVID-19. Whole-study findings and limits: Contracting CD4+ clones sat mainly in CM and EM; CD8+ in EMRA. A subset of responding clones appeared in pre-infection memory, suggesting cross-reactive memory joined.

The CDR3 loop spans 13 amino acids. CDR1 and CDR2 from the germline V gene are SQVTM and ANQGSEA. The ends lost 6 bases at V and 5 bases at J; junction bases unmatched: 7. This clonotype has only a few counts. Its target is not known. TCR alpha and TCR beta cDNA libraries with sample barcodes and UMIs came from 5'RACE using constant-segment primers. TCRdb passed the 5' RACE reads through MiXCR, listing each CDR3 protein once. The table includes around 320,000 distinct CDR3 sequences, 25% to 30% detected once. The chain carries TRBV29-1 and TRBJ2-5; 9 bases agree with TRBD1. The TCR comes from an adult woman who had mild COVID-19 (a few samples of this study predate the infection). Cell type and time point are not known. The sequencing input was PBMCs or a T cell subset sorted from them (not recorded which). CDR3 amino acids: CSVVQGAGETQYF. The CDR3 DNA reads as TGCAGCGTCGTACAGGGGGCAGGGGAGACCCAGTACTTC.